This T cell receptor (beta chain) was identified in a study of T cells in Graves' hyperthyroidism and ophthalmopathy. This clonotype was recorded many times. The target antigen is unknown. CDR3 length equals 15 residues. Germline values: CDR1 DFQATT, CDR2 SNEGSKA (reference sequence). V lost 5 bases, J lost 0 bases, and 17 bases lay in between. Subjects aged 18 to 65 presented with newly diagnosed hyperthyroidism of less than 2 months' duration. Patients having uncontrolled infection, another autoimmune disease, pregnancy or lactation were not included. General observations from the study: Ophthalmopathy, as predicted by the model, came a median 6.5 months after the prediction. The majority of expanded thyroid clonotypes above 0.001 also appeared in blood.

Amplified TCR beta CDR3 regions derived from RNA transcripts. TCR CDR3 underwent first-round RT-PCR with the HTBI primer set. MiXCR, run by TCRdb on the multiplex PCR reads, gives a single entry per CDR3 protein. The data hold some 800,000 distinct CDR3 sequences, with roughly 40% observed a single time. Source material: blood. This sequence joins TRBV20-1 and TRBJ2-7; D is possibly TRBD2 (6 bases). The source is a man aged 18 to 29 with Graves' hyperthyroidism. The CDR3: CSAGRGEDPSYEQYF. The CDR3 nucleotides are TGCAGTGCTGGGCGAGGGGAGGACCCCTCCTACGAGCAGTACTTC.